This entry lists 18 T cell receptor beta chains sequenced from one sample in a study of cytomegalovirus exposure and HLA in healthy donors. The PCR made use of 60 Vbeta and 13 Jbeta primers. Assay: immunoSEQ multiplex PCR; the TCRdb copy retains only in-frame clones and omits some. The sample lists about 130,000 clones, roughly 84% seen once, with about 1.2% in the top ten. Sequencing was done on a sample of PBMCs. The receptors originated from a girl aged 2 to 9 in good health and CMV-seronegative.

The chain has TRBV7-2 and TRBJ2-5, with D maybe TRBD2 (6 bases). V was shortened by 4 bases and J by 5 bases, with 17 bases between the two germline ends. The CDR3 spans 15 residues. The germline V gene encodes CDR1 SGHTA and CDR2 FQGNSA. The CDR3 protein is CASSSLGVAVETQYF. As DNA, the CDR3 is TGTGCCAGCAGCTCGTTGGGGGTAGCGGTGGAGACCCAGTACTTC.

The J gene is TRBJ1-2, the V gene TRBV25-1, with 9 bases identical to TRBD1. J was trimmed by 4 bases and V by 10 bases; bases with no gene match: 10. CDR3 length: 14 amino acids. The germline gives CDR1 MGHDK, CDR2 SYGVNS. The CDR3 bases are TGTGCCACTAGGACAGGGGTGGGGTTCTATGGCTACACCTTC. Translating gives CATRTGVGFYGYTF.

The chain has TRBV19 and TRBJ1-2, with unresolved D. The CDR3 totals 15 residues. Trimming cost V 1 base and J 4 bases, with 13 bases left between them. Germline-derived CDR1 and CDR2 are LNHDA and SQIVND (reference sequence). CDR3 nucleotide sequence: TGTGCCAGTAGTATAGGGTCCCCCTGGAGCTATGGCTACACCTTC. Translation: CASSIGSPWSYGYTF.

The rearrangement joins TRBV19 to TRBJ2-3; 14 nucleotides align to TRBD2. CDR3 length: 16 amino acids. CDR1 and CDR2 (germline): LNHDA, SQIVND (reference sequence). The V segment lost 4 bases and the J segment 8 bases; nucleotides outside the gene matches: 8. In DNA form, the CDR3 reads TGTGCCAGTAGTAGGAGGGGACTAGCGGGAGAAGTTACGCAGTATTTT. This translates into CASSRRGLAGEVTQYF.

The chain couples TRBV27 to TRBJ2-7, with D tentatively TRBD2 (6 bases). Trimming took off 6 bases at V and 2 bases at J, with 14 bases between the two ends. CDR1 is MNHEY, CDR2 SMNVEV, per germline (reference sequence). This CDR3 comprises 14 residues. Here the CDR3 DNA reads TGTGCCAGCAGCCGGGGGAAACTAACCTACGAGCAGTACTTC. The encoded protein is CASSRGKLTYEQYF.

This clone was counted once. The chain is built from TRBV5-6 and TRBJ2-3; 10 bases match TRBD2. With 4 bases clipped from V and 2 bases from J, the junction kept 10 bases outside the gene matches. This CDR3 contains 17 residues. Germline assignment: CDR1 SGHDT and CDR2 YYEEEE. CDR3 DNA: TGTGCCAGCAGCCAGAGACCAGGACTAGCGGTCACAGATACGCAGTATTTT. It encodes CASSQRPGLAVTDTQYF.

J is TRBJ1-1 and V is TRBV30; D gene unclear. V was cut by 4 bases and J by 3 bases, with 21 bases left in between. Germline CDR1 is GTSNPN and CDR2 is SVGIG (reference sequence). CDR3 length equals 16 residues. This chain's CDR3 is CAWTSRVAVRDTEAFF. In nucleotides, the CDR3 is TGTGCCTGGACCTCCCGAGTGGCAGTGCGGGACACTGAAGCTTTCTTT.

This clone was observed once. The chain carries TRBV15 and TRBJ1-1, with D possibly being TRBD1 (5 bases). The CDR3 has 14 amino acids. Germline values: CDR1 LNHNV, CDR2 YYDKDF (reference sequence). V lost 3 bases to trimming and J lost 4 bases, with 12 bases between them. The CDR3 sequence: CATSSGGGSTEAFF. For the CDR3, the DNA is TGTGCCACCAGCAGTGGGGGGGGGTCCACTGAAGCTTTCTTT. Full variable domain (remainder filled in from reference TRBV15 and TRBJ1-1): DAMVIQNPRYQVTQFGKPVTLSCSQTLNHNVMYWYQQKSSQAPKLLFHYYDKDFNNEADTPDNFQSRRPNTSFCFLDIRSPGLGDTAMYLCATSSGGGSTEAFFGQGTRLTVV.

This chain links TRBV4-3 with TRBJ2-1, with 10 bases matching TRBD1. Germline V CDR1 and CDR2: LGHNA, YSLEER. The CDR3 contains 21 residues. J gave up 4 bases and V 4 bases, and 22 bases lay outside the gene matches. Here the CDR3 reads CASSRYALGTIGQGEYNEQFF. The DNA of the CDR3 is TGCGCCAGCAGCCGATATGCCCTAGGAACGATAGGACAGGGGGAATACAATGAGCAGTTCTTC.

This clone occurred a few times. V gene TRBV4-2 combines with J gene TRBJ2-5; 12 nucleotides line up with TRBD2. This CDR3 comprises 20 residues. Trimming cost V 0 bases and J 5 bases; bases outside gene matches: 16. Germline assignment: CDR1 LGHNA and CDR2 YNFKEQ. The CDR3 here is CASSQELAGGPGEGFETQYF. The CDR3 DNA sequence: TGTGCCAGCAGCCAAGAGCTAGCGGGGGGGCCAGGGGAAGGATTTGAGACCCAGTACTTC.

This clone was detected a few times. This chain links TRBV5-4 with TRBJ2-7, with 10 bases fitting TRBD2. V dropped 0 bases and J dropped 1; count of bases not matched to a gene: 4. From germline, CDR1 is SGHNT and CDR2 YYREEE (reference sequence). The CDR3 covers 16 residues. The CDR3 region is CASSLDLAGASYEQYF. In DNA, the CDR3 is TGTGCCAGCAGCTTGGACCTAGCGGGAGCTTCCTACGAGCAGTACTTC. The full variable domain, with the rest looked up from reference TRBV5-4 and TRBJ2-7, is ETGVTQSPTHLIKTRGQQVTLRCSSQSGHNTVSWYQQALGQGPQFIFQYYREEENGRGNFPPRFSGLQFPNYSSELNVNALELDDSALYLCASSLDLAGASYEQYFGPGTRLTVT.

In this sample, this clone turned up once. The rearrangement links TRBV4-1 to TRBJ2-3; D unclear. CDR1 MGHRA and CDR2 YSYEKL come from the germline V gene. Trimming pared 1 base from V and 0 bases from J, leaving 17 bases between. The CDR3 spans 18 residues. The CDR3 nucleotides read TGCGCCAGCAGCCAAGTTCCATTGACTGGAACTAGCACAGATACGCAGTATTTT. Translated, it gives CASSQVPLTGTSTDTQYF.

The chain carries TRBV7-9 and TRBJ1-4; TRBD1 aligns across 8 bases. The CDR3 spans 15 residues. Germline-derived CDR1 and CDR2 are SEHNR and FQNEAQ (reference sequence). V lost 4 bases to trimming and J lost 7 bases; unmatched junction nucleotides: 8. The CDR3: CASSWGQAGGEKLFF. The CDR3 DNA sequence: TGTGCCAGCAGCTGGGGACAGGCCGGGGGTGAAAAACTGTTTTTT.

V is TRBV19 and J is TRBJ1-6; 8 bases agree with TRBD1. CDR1 and CDR2 (germline): LNHDA, SQIVND (reference sequence). CDR3 length: 14 residues. V lost 5 bases to trimming and J lost 4 bases; unmatched junction nucleotides: 1. The CDR3 spells CASSWTGYNSPLHF. The CDR3 DNA is TGTGCCAGTAGTTGGACAGGGTATAATTCACCCCTCCACTTT.

This clone was seen only a few times. CDR3 DNA: TGTGCCAGCAGTGAGCCGTTCTCAGCGGGGCGGGATAATGAAAAACTGTTTTTT. Its translation: CASSEPFSAGRDNEKLFF. The chain employs TRBV25-1 and TRBJ1-4, with a weak D call TRBD1 (5 bases). The V gene lost 3 bases and the J gene lost 4 bases, with 21 bases spanning the gap. CDR3 length: 18 amino acids. CDR1 is MGHDK and CDR2 is SYGVNS in the germline V gene.

The chain is built from TRBV2 and TRBJ2-2; 7 bases are shared with TRBD1. V lost 2 bases to trimming and J lost 6 bases; unmatched junction nucleotides: 3. Germline assignment: CDR1 SNHLY and CDR2 FYNNEI. This CDR3 has 14 residues. This CDR3 is CASSEQGEAGELFF. DNA for the CDR3: TGTGCCAGCAGTGAACAGGGGGAAGCCGGGGAGCTGTTTTTT.

The chain recombines TRBV6-5 with TRBJ2-2, with a possible D match to TRBD2 (5 bases). V lost 2 bases, J lost 5 bases, and 12 bases lay in between. The CDR3 covers 15 residues. The germline V gene has CDR1 MNHEY and CDR2 SVGAGI. In DNA form, the CDR3 reads TGTGCCAGCAGTTACCTCTTTCGGGGAACCGGGGAGCTGTTTTTT. Its translation: CASSYLFRGTGELFF.

The chain has TRBV30 and TRBJ2-1, with D perhaps matching TRBD1 (6 bases). This CDR3 region has 14 residues. Germline CDR1 is GTSNPN and CDR2 is SVGIG (reference sequence). The ends were cut back, 2 bases at V and 4 bases at J, with 12 bases in the middle. For the CDR3, the DNA is TGTGCCTGGAGTTACGGGACACAATACAATGAGCAGTTCTTC. The encoded protein is CAWSYGTQYNEQFF.